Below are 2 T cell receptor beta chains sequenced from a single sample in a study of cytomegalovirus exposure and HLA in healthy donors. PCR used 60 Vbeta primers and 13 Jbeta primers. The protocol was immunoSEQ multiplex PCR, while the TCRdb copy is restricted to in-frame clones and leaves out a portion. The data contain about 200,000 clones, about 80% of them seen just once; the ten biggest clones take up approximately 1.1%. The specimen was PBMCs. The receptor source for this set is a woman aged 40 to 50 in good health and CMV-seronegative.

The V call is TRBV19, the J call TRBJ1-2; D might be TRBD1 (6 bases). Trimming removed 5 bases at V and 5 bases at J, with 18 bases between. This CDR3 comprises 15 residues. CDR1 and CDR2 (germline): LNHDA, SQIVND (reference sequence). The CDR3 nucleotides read TGTGCCAGTAGTGTGGACAGCCTAGGTCGTTATGGCTACACCTTC. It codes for CASSVDSLGRYGYTF.

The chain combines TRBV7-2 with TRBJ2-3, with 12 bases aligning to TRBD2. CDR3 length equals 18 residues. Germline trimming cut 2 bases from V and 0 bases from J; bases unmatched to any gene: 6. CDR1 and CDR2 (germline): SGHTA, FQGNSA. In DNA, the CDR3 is TGTGCCAGCAGCTTAAGGCTAGCGGGGGGGGGTAGCACAGATACGCAGTATTTT. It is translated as CASSLRLAGGGSTDTQYF.